This T cell receptor beta chain was sequenced in a study of T cell responses to AZD1222 COVID-19 vaccine. Notes on this clone: Antigen: not known.

Data came from immunoSEQ multiplex PCR; TCRdb stores just in-frame clones and leaves some out. The profile shows 110,000 to 150,000 clones, over 85% of them singletons. Study-wide results and caveats: Clonal diversity was possibly underestimated, and white British individuals and females predominated among donors.

Unmatched junction bases numbered 7, after V lost 6 bases and J lost 6 bases. The length of the CDR3 is 15 residues. Germline V gene sequence: CDR1 SQVTM, CDR2 ANQGSEA. The rearrangement links TRBV29-1 to TRBJ2-2, with 13 positions matching TRBD2. The starting material was peripheral blood, obtained on day 0 of AZD1222 vaccination. The clonotype comes from an adult in good health. The CDR3 loop is CSVLGLAGVAGELFF. DNA for the CDR3: TGCAGCGTCCTTGGACTAGCGGGAGTCGCCGGGGAGCTGTTTTTT.